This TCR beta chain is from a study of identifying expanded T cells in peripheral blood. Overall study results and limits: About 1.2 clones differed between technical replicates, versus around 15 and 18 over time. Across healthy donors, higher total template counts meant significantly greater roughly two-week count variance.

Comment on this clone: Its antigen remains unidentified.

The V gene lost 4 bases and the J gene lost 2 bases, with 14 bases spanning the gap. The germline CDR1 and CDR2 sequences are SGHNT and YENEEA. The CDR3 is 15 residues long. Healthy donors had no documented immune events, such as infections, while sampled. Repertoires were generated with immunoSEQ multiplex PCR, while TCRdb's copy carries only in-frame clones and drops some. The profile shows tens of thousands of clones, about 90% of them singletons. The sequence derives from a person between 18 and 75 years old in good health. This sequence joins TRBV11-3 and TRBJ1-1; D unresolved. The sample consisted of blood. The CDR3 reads CASSSTTLANTEAFF. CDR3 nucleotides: TGTGCCAGCAGCTCTACAACCCTTGCAAACACTGAAGCTTTCTTT.